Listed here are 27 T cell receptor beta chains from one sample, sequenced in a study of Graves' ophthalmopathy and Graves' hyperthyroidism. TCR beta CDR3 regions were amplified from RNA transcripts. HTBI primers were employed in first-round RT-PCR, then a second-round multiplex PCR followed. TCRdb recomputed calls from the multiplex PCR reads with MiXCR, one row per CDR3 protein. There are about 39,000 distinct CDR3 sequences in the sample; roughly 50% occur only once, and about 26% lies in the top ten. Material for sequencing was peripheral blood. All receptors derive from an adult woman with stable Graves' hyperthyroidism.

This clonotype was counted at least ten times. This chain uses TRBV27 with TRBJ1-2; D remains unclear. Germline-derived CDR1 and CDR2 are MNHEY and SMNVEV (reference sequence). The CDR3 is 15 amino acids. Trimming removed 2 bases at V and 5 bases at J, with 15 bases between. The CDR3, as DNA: TGTGCCAGCAGTTTAAGTGGACGGCCGTTATATGGCTACACCTTC. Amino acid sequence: CASSLSGRPLYGYTF.

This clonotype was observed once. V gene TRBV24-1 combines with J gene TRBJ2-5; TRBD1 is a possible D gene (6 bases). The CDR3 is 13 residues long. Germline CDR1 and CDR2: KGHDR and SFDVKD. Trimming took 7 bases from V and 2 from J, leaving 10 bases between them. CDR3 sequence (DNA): TGTGCCACCAGCACCGGGACACAAGAGACCCAGTACTTC. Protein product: CATSTGTQETQYF.

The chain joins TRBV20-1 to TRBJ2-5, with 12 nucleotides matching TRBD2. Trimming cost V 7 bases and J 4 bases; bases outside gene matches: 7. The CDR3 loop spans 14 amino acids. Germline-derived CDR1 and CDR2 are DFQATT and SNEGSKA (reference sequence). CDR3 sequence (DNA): TGCAGTGTCCAGACTAGCGGGAGATCAGAGACCCAGTACTTC. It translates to CSVQTSGRSETQYF.

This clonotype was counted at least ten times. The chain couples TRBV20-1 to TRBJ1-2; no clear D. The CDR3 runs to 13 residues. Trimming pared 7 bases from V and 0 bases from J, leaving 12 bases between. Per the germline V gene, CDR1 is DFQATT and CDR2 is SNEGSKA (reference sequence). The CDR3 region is CSGLAGSNYGYTF. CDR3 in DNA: TGCAGTGGATTAGCCGGCTCTAACTATGGCTACACCTTC.

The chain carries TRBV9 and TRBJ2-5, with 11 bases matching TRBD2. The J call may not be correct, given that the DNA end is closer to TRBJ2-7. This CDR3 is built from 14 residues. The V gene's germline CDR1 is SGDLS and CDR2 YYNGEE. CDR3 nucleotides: TGTGCCAGCAGCGAACTAGCGGGAGCTCACGAGCAGTACTTC. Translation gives CASSELAGAHEQYF.

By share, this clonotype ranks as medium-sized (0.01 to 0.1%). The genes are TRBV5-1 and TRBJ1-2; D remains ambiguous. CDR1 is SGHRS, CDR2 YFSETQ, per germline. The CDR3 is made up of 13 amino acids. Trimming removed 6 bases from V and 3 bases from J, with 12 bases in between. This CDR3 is CASTPVGDYGYTF. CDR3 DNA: TGCGCCAGCACCCCGGTAGGCGACTATGGCTACACCTTC.

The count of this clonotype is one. CDR3 sequence reads: CASSQEGLSNTGELFF. CDR3 bases: TGCGCCAGCAGCCAAGAGGGCCTATCGAACACCGGGGAGCTGTTTTTT. The V and J genes are TRBV4-1 and TRBJ2-2; D call uncertain. V was pared by 0 bases and J by 0 bases, with 8 bases between. From germline, CDR1 is MGHRA and CDR2 YSYEKL. This CDR3 region has 16 residues.

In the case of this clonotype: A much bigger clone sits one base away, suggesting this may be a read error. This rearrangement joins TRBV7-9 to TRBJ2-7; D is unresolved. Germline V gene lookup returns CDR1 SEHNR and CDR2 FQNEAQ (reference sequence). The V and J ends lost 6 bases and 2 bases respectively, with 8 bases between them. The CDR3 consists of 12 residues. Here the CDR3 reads CASSSKPYEQYF. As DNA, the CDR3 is TGTGCCAGCAGTTCTAAGCCCTACGAGCAGTACTTC.

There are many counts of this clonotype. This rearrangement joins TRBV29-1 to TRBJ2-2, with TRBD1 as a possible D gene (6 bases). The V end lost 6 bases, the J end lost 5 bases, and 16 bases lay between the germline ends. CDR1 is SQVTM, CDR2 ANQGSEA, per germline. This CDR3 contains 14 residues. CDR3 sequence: CSVQGIPLTGELFF. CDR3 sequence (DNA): TGCAGCGTCCAGGGGATCCCTTTAACCGGGGAGCTGTTTTTT.

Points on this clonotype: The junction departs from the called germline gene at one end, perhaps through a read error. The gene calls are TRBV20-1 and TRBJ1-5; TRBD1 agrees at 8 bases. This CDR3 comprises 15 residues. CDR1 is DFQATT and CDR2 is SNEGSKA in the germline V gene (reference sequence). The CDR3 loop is CSATSETGESQPQHF. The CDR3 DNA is TGCAGTGCTACTTCCGAGACAGGGGAGAGTCAGCCCCAGCATTTC.

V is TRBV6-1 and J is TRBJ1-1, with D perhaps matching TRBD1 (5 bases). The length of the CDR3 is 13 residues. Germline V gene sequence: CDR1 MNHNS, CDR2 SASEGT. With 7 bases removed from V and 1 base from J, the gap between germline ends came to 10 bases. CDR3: CASIGAGNTEAFF. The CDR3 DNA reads TGTGCCAGCATCGGGGCGGGGAACACTGAAGCTTTCTTT.

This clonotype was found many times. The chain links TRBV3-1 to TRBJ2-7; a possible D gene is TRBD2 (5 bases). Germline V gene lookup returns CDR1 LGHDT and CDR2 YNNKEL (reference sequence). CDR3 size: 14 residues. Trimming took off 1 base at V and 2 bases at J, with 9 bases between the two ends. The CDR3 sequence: CASSQGAGTYEQYF. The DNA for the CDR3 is TGTGCCAGCAGCCAAGGGGCCGGGACCTACGAGCAGTACTTC.

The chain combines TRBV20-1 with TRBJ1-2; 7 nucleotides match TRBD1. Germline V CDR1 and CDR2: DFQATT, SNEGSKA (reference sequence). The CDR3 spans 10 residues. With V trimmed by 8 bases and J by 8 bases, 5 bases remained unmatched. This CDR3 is CSPQGGGYTF. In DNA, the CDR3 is TGCAGTCCCCAGGGGGGCGGCTACACCTTC.

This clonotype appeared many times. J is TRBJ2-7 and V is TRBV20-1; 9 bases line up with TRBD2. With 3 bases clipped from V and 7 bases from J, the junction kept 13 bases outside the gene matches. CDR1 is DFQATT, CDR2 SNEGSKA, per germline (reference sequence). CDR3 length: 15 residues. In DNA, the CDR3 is TGCAGTGCTAGGTCTCAGGTAGCGGGAGTGTTTGAGCAGTACTTC. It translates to CSARSQVAGVFEQYF.

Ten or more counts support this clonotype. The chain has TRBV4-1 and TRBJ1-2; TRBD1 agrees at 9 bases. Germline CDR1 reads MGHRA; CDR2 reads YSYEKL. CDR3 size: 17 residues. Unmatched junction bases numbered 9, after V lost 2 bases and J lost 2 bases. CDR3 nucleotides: TGCGCCAGCAGCCAACTCTCCACTACAGGGGGCAACTATGGCTACACCTTC. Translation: CASSQLSTTGGNYGYTF.

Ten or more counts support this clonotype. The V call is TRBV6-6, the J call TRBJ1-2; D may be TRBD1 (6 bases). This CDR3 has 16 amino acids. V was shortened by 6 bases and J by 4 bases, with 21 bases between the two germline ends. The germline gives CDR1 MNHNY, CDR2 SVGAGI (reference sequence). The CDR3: CASRPRDRSLAYGYTF. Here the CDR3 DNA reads TGTGCCAGCAGACCCCGCGACAGGTCTCTCGCCTATGGCTACACCTTC.

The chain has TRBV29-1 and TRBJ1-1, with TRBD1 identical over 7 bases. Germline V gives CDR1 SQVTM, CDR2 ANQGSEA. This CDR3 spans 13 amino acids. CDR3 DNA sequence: TGCAGTTACAGGGGAAACATGAACACTGAAGCTTTCTTT. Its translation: CSYRGNMNTEAFF.

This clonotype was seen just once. DNA of the CDR3: TGCGCCAGCAGTGCCAGGGGGCCTAACTATGGCTACACCTTC. It encodes CASSARGPNYGYTF. The chain employs TRBV10-2 and TRBJ1-2; 8 bases map to TRBD1. Per the germline V gene, CDR1 is WSHSY and CDR2 is SAAADI. Trimming removed 4 bases from V and 0 bases from J; junction bases left unmatched: 1. The CDR3 sequence is 14 residues long.

The CDR3 nucleotides are TGTGCCAGCGGGGGACCCGACCGTAGCAATCAGCCCCAGCATTTT. This gives the protein CASGGPDRSNQPQHF. The rearrangement links TRBV2 to TRBJ1-5; a weak D match, TRBD1 (5 bases). The CDR3 length is 15 residues. Trimming cost V 8 bases and J 0 bases, with 14 bases left between them. Germline V gene sequence: CDR1 SNHLY, CDR2 FYNNEI. The variable domain in full, completed from reference TRBV2 and TRBJ1-5, reads EPEVTQTPSHQVTQMGQEVILRCVPISNHLYFYWYRQILGQKVEFLVSFYNNEISEKSEIFDDQFSVERPDGSNFTLKIRSTKLEDSAMYFCASGGPDRSNQPQHFGDGTRLSIL.

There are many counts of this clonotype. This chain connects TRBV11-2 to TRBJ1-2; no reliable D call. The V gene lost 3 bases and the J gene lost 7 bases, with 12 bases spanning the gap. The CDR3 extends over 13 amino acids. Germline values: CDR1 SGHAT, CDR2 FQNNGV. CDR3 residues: CASSFPISGGYTF. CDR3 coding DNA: TGTGCCAGCAGCTTCCCAATAAGCGGTGGCTACACCTTC.

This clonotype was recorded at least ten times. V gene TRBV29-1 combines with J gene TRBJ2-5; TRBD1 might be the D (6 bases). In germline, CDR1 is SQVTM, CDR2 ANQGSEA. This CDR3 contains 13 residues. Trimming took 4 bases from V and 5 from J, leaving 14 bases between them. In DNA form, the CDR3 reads TGCAGCGTTGCCCGGGACACATGGGAGACCCAGTACTTC. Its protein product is CSVARDTWETQYF.

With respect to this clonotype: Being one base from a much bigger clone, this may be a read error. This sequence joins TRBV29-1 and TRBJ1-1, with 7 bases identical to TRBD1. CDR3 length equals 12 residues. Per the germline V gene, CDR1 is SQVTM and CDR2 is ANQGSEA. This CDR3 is CSVGQLNTEASF. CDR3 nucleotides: TGCAGCGTGGGACAGCTGAACACTGAAGCTTCCTTT.

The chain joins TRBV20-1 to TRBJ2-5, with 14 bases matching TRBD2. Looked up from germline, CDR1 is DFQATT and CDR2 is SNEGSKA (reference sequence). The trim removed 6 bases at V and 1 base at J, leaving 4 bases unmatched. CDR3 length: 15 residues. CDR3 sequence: CSAGTSGRPQETQYF. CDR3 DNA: TGCAGTGCAGGGACTAGCGGGAGACCCCAAGAGACCCAGTACTTC.

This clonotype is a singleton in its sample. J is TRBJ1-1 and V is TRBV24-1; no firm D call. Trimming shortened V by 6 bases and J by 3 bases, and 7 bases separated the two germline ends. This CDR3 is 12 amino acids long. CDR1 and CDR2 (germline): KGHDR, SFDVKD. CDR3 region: CATSTEHTEAFF. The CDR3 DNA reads TGTGCCACCAGTACCGAGCACACTGAAGCTTTCTTT.

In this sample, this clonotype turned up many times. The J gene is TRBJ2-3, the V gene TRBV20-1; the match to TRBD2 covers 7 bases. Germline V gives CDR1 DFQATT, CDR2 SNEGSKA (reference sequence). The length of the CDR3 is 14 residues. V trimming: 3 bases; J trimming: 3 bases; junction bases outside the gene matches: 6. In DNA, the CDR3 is TGCAGTGCTAGGAATCCGGGAGGAACAGATACGCAGTATTTT. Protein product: CSARNPGGTDTQYF.

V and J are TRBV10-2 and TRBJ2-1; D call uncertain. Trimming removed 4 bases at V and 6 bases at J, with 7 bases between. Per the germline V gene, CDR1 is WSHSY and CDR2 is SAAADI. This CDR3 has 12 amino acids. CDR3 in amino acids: CASSGGPNEQFF. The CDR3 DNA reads TGCGCCAGCAGTGGGGGTCCCAATGAGCAGTTCTTC.

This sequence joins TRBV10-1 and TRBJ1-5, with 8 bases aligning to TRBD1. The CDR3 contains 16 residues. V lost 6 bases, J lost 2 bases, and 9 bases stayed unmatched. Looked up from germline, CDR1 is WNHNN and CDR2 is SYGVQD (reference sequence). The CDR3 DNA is TGCGCCAGCAGCAGCGGGGCAGGGGGCGGCAATCAGCCCCAGCATTTT. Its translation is CASSSGAGGGNQPQHF.